Shown below are 12 T cell receptor beta chains from a single sample sequenced in a study of vaccination and CD4 T cells after COVID-19. Treatment given: approximately 9-day PBMC culture with coronavirus spike peptide pools or control peptides (ViraFEST assay). Their antigen targets remain unknown. Cultured CD4+ T cells had their DNA profiled by the Oncomine TCR Beta short-read assay. TCRdb reprocessed the PCR reads with MiXCR, giving one entry per CDR3 protein. The table shows about 20,000 distinct CDR3 sequences, with 66% occurring only once. Sequencing used CD4+ T cells from blood, cultured in vitro. Receptors originate from a human donor who had recovered from COVID-19.

The V and J genes are TRBV6-1 and TRBJ2-3; D unclear. The CDR3 extends over 13 amino acids. Germline values: CDR1 MNHNS, CDR2 SASEGT. V was pared by 6 bases and J by 2 bases, with 9 bases between. The CDR3 loop is CASRSDTTDTQYF. The CDR3 DNA sequence: TGTGCCAGCAGATCAGATACCACAGATACGCAGTATTTT.

The gene calls are TRBV7-2 and TRBJ1-3; no reliable D call. The germline V gene has CDR1 SGHTA and CDR2 FQGNSA. V lost 1 base and J 8 bases, leaving 6 bases between the germline ends. This CDR3 region has 12 residues. CDR3 protein: CASSLGTDTIYF. The CDR3 DNA follows: TGTGCCAGCAGCTTAGGTACAGACACCATATATTTT.

This chain links TRBV15 with TRBJ1-5; no clear D. Germline V gives CDR1 LNHNV, CDR2 YYDKDF (reference sequence). The CDR3 runs 12 residues. The ends were cut back, 4 bases at V and 7 bases at J, with 8 bases in the middle. The CDR3 bases are TGTGCCACCAGCACGAACACCCAGCCCCAGCATTTT. Translated: CATSTNTQPQHF.

This clonotype showed up just a few times. The V and J genes are TRBV7-9 and TRBJ1-1, with D perhaps matching TRBD1 (6 bases). This CDR3 comprises 14 residues. V dropped 5 bases and J dropped 0 bases, with 10 bases sitting between them. Germline CDR1 reads SEHNR; CDR2 reads FQNEAQ (reference sequence). DNA of the CDR3: TGTGCCAGCAGCCCAGGACAGATGAACACTGAAGCTTTCTTT. Its translation is CASSPGQMNTEAFF.

The rearrangement joins TRBV12-3 or TRBV12-4 to TRBJ1-1; D is possibly TRBD1 (5 bases). The V end lost 3 bases, the J end lost 2 bases, and 10 bases lay between the germline ends. The CDR3 sequence is 14 residues long. Here the CDR3 reads CASSFEQGNTEAFF. For the CDR3, the DNA is TGTGCCAGCAGTTTTGAGCAGGGAAACACTGAAGCTTTCTTT.

Only a few counts were recorded for this clonotype. V is TRBV7-2 and J is TRBJ2-3; TRBD1 agrees at 10 bases. CDR1 is SGHTA, CDR2 FQGNSA, per germline. V gave up 4 bases and J gave up 5 bases; unmatched junction bases: 3. The CDR3 totals 14 residues. CDR3 sequence reads: CASSSRTGGDTQYF. CDR3 coding DNA: TGTGCCAGCAGCTCTCGGACAGGGGGAGATACGCAGTATTTT.

The chain recombines TRBV6-1 with TRBJ2-3; unclear D gene. The V gene's germline CDR1 is MNHNS and CDR2 SASEGT. The CDR3 length is 13 residues. Trimming cost V 5 bases and J 2 bases, with 8 bases left between them. CDR3 sequence reads: CASSTHNTDTQYF. The CDR3 DNA follows: TGTGCCAGCAGTACCCACAACACAGATACGCAGTATTTT.

V usage is TRBV27 and J usage is TRBJ1-6; D may be TRBD1 (5 bases). V was clipped by 3 bases and J by 0 bases, with 15 bases between them. The CDR3 has 18 amino acids. Germline assignment: CDR1 MNHEY and CDR2 SMNVEV (reference sequence). The CDR3 nucleotides are TGTGCCAGCAGTTTGAACGGGGGGTTCGGCTCCTATAATTCACCCCTCCACTTT. Translation gives CASSLNGGFGSYNSPLHF.

The chain combines TRBV6-1 with TRBJ2-7, with 9 bases that match TRBD1. This CDR3 comprises 14 residues. The germline gives CDR1 MNHNS, CDR2 SASEGT. Trimming took 6 bases from V and 4 from J; bases not matched to a gene: 7. The CDR3 protein is CASRRQGVGYEQYF. CDR3 bases: TGTGCCAGCAGACGACAGGGGGTCGGGTACGAGCAGTACTTC.

This clonotype has just one count. This rearrangement joins TRBV7-2 to TRBJ2-5; D is undetermined. The germline V gene encodes CDR1 SGHTA and CDR2 FQGNSA. The V gene lost 8 bases and the J gene lost 1 base, with 14 bases spanning the gap. CDR3 length equals 14 residues. The CDR3 DNA reads as TGTGCCAGCCGAGTTGACGGGTTCCAAGAGACCCAGTACTTC. Its protein is CASRVDGFQETQYF.

This clonotype was seen only once. The chain is built from TRBV6-1 and TRBJ2-7; no clear D. In germline, CDR1 is MNHNS, CDR2 SASEGT. The CDR3 is made up of 14 amino acids. V lost 3 bases and J 2 bases, leaving 11 bases between the germline ends. CDR3 sequence: CASSDGLQAYEQYF. Written as DNA, the CDR3 is TGTGCCAGCAGTGACGGGCTGCAGGCCTACGAGCAGTACTTC.

V usage is TRBV7-3 and J usage is TRBJ2-1; 7 bases are a match to TRBD2. V trimming: 1 base; J trimming: 10 bases; junction bases outside the gene matches: 10. Germline V lookup: CDR1 SGHTA, CDR2 FQGTGA. This CDR3 contains 15 residues. CDR3 DNA sequence: TGTGCCAGCAGCTTAATGGGGGAGGGCCTTACCGAGCAGTTCTTC. Translation: CASSLMGEGLTEQFF.